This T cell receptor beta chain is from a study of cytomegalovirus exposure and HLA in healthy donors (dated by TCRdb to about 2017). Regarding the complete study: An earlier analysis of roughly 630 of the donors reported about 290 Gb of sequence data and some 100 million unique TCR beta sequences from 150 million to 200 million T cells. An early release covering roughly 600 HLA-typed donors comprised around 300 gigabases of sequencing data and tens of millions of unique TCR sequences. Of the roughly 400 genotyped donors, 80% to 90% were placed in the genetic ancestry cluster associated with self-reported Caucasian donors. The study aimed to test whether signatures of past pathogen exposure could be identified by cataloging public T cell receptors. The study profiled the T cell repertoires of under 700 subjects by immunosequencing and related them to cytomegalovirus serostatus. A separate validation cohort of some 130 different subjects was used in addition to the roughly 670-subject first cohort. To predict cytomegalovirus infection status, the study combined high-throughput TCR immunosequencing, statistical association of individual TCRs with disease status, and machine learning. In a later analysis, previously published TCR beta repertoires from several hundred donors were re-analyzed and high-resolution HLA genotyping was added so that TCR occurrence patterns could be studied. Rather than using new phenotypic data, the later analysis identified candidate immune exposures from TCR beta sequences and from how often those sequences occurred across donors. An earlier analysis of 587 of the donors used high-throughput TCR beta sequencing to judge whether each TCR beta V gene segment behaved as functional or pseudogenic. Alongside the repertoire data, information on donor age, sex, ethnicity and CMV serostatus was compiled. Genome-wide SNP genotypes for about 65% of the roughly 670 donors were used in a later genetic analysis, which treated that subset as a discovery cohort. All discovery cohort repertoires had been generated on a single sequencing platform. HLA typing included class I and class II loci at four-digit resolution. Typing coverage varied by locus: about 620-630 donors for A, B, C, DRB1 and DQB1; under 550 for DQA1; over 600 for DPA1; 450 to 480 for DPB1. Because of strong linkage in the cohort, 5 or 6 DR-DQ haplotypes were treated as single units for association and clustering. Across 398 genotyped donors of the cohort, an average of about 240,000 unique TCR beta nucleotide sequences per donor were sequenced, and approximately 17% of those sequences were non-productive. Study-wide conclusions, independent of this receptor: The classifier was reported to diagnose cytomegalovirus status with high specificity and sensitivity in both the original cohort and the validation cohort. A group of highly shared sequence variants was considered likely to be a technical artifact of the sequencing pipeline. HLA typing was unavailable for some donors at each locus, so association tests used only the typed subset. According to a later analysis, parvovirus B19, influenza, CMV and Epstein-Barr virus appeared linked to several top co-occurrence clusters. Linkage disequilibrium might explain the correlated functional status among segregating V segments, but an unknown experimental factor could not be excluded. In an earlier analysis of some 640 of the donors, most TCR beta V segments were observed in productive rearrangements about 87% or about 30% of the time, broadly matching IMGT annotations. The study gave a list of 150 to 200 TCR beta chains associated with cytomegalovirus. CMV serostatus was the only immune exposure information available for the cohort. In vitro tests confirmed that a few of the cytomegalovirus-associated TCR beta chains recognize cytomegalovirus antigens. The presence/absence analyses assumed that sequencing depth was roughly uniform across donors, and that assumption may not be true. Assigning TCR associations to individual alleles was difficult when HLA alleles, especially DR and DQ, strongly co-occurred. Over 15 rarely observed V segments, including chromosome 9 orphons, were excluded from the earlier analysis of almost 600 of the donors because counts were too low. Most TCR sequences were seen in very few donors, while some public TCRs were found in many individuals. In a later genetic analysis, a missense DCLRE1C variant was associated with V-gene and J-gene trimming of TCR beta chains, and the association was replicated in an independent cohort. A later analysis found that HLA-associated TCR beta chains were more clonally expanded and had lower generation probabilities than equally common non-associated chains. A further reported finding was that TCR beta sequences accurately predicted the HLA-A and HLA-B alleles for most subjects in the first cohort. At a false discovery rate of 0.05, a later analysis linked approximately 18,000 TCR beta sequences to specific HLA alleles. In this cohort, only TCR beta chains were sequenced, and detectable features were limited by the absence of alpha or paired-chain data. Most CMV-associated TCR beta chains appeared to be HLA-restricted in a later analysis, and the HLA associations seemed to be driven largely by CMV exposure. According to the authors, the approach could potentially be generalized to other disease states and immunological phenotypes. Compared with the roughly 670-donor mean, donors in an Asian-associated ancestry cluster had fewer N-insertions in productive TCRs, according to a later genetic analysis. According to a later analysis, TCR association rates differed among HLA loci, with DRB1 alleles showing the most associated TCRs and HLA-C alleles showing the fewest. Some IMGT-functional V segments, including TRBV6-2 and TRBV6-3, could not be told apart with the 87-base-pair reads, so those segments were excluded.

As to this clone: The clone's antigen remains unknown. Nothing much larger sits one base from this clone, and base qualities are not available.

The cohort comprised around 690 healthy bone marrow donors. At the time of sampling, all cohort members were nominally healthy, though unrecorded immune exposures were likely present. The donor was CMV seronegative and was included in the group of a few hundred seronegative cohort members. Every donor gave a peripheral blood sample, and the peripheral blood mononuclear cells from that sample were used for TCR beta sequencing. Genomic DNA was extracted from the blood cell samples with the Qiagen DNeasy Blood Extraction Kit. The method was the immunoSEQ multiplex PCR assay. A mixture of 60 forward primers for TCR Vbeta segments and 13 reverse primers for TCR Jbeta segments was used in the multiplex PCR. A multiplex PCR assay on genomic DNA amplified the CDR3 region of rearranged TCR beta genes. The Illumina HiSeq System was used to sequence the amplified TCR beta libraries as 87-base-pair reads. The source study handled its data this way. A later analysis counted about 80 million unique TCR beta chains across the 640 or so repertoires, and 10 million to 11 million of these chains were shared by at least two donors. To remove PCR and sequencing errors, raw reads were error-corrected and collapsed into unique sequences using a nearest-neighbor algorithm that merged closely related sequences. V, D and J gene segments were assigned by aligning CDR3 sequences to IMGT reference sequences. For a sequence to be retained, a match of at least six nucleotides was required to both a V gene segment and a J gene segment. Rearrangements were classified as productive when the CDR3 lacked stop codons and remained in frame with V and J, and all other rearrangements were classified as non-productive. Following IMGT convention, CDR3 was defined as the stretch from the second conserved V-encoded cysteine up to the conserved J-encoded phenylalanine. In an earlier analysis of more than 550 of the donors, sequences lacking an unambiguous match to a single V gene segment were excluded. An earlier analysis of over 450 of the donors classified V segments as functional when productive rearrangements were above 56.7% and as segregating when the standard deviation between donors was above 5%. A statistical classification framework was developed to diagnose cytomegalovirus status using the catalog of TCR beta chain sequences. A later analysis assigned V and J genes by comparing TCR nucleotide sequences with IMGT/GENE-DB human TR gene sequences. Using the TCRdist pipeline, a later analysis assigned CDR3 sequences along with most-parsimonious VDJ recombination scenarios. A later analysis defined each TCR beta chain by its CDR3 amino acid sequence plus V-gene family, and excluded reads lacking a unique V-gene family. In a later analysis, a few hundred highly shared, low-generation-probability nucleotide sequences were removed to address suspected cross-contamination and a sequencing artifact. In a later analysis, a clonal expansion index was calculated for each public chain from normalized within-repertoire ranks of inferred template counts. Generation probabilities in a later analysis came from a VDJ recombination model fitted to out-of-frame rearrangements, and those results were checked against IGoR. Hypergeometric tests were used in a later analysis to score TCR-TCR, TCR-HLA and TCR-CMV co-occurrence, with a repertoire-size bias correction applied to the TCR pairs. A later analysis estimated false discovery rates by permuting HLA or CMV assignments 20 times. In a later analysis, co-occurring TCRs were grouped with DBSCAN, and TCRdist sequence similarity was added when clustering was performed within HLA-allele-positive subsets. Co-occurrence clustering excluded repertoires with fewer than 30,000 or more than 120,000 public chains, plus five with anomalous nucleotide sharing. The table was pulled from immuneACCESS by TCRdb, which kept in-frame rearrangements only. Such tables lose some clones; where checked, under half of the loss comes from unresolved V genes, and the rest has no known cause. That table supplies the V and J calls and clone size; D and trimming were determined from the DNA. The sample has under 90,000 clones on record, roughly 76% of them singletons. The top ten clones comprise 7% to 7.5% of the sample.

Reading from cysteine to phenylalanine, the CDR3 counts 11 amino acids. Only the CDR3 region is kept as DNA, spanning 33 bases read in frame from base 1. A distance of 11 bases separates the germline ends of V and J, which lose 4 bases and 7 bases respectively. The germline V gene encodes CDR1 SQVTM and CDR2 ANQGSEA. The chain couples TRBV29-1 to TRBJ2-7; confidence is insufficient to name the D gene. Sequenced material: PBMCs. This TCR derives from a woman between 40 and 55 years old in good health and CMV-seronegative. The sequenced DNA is TGCAGCGTTGTACGTCGCGGAGAGCAGTACTTC. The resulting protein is CSVVRRGEQYF.